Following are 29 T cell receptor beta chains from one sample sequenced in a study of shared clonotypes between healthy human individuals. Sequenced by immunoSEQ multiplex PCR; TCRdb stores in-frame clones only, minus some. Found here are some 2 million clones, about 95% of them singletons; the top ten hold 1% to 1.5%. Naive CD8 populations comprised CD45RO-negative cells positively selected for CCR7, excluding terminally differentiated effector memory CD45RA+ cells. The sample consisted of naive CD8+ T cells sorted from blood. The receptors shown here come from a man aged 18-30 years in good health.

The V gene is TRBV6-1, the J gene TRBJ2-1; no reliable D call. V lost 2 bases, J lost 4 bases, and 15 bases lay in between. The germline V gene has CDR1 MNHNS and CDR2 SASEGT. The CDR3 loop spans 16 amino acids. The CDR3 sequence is CASSEFDRPGYNEQFF. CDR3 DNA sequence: TGTGCCAGCAGTGAATTCGACCGACCCGGGTACAATGAGCAGTTCTTC.

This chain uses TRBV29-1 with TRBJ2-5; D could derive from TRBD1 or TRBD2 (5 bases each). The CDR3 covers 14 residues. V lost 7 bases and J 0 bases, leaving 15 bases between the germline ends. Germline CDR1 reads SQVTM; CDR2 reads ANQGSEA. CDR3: CSGLGAQYQETQYF. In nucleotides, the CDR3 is TGCAGCGGGCTCGGGGCTCAGTACCAAGAGACCCAGTACTTC.

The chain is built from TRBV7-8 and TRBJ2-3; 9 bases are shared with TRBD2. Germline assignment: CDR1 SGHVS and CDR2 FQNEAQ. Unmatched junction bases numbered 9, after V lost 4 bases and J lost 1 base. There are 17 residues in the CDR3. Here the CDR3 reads CASSSQLAGARTDTQYF. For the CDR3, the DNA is TGTGCCAGCAGCTCACAACTAGCGGGCGCCCGCACAGATACGCAGTATTTT.

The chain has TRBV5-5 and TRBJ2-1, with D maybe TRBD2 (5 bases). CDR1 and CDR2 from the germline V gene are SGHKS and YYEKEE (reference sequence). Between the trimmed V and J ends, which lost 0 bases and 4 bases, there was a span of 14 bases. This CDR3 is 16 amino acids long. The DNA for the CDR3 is TGTGCCAGCAGCTTGGGAGAGGGCCTTCTATACAATGAGCAGTTCTTC. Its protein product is CASSLGEGLLYNEQFF.

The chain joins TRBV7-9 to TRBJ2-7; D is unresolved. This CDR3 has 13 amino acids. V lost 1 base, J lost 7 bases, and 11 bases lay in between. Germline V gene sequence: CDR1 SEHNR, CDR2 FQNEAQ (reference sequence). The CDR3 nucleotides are TGTGCCAGCAGCTTAGTAGTTGGGGAAGAGCAGTACTTC. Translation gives CASSLVVGEEQYF.

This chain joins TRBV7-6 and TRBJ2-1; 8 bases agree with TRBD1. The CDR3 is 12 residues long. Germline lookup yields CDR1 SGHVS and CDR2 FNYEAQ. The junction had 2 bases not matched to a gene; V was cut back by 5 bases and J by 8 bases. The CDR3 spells CASSQGAHEQFF. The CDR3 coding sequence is TGTGCCAGCAGCCAGGGGGCCCATGAGCAGTTCTTC.

The CDR3 bases are TGTGCCAGCAGCGTAGGCGCAGGTTCTAATGAAAAACTGTTTTTT. Translation: CASSVGAGSNEKLFF. The chain couples TRBV9 to TRBJ1-4; D remains unclear. Trimming pared 0 bases from V and 3 bases from J, leaving 9 bases between. The germline V gene has CDR1 SGDLS and CDR2 YYNGEE. The CDR3 spans 15 residues.

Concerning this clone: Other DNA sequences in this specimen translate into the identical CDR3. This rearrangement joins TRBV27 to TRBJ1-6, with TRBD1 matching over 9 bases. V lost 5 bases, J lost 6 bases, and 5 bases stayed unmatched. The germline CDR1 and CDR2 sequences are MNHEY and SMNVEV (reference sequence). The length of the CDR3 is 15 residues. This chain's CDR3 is CASSPGTGSNSPLHF. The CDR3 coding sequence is TGTGCCAGCAGTCCGGGGACAGGGAGTAATTCACCCCTCCACTTT.

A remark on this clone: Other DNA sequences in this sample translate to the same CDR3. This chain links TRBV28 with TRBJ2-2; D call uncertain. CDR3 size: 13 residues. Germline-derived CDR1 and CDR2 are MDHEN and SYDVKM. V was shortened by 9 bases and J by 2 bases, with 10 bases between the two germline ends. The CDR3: CASSPDNTGELFF. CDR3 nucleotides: TGTGCCAGTAGTCCAGACAACACCGGGGAGCTGTTTTTT.

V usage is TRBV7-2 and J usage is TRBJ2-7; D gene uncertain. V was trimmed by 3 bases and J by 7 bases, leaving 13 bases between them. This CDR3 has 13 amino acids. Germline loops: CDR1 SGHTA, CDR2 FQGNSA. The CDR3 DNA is TGTGCCAGCAGCTTCCGTGAAAGTTGGGAGCAGTACTTC. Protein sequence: CASSFRESWEQYF.

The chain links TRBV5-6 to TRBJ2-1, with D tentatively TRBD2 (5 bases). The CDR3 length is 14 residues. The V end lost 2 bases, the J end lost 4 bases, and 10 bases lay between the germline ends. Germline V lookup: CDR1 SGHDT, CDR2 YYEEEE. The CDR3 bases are TGTGCCAGCAGCTTAGGTAGCGTATACAATGAGCAGTTCTTC. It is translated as CASSLGSVYNEQFF. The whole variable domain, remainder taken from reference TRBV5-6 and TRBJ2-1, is DAGVTQSPTHLIKTRGQQVTLRCSPKSGHDTVSWYQQALGQGPQFIFQYYEEEERQRGNFPDRFSGHQFPNYSSELNVNALLLGDSALYLCASSLGSVYNEQFFGPGTRLTVL.

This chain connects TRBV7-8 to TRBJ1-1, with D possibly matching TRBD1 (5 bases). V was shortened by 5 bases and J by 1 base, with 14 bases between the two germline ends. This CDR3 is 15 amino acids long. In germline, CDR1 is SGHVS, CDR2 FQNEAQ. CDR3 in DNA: TGTGCCAGCAGCCTAGACTGGGGGACGAACACTGAAGCTTTCTTT. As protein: CASSLDWGTNTEAFF. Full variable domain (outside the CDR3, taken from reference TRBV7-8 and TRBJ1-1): GAGVSQSPRYKVAKRGQDVALRCDPISGHVSLFWYQQALGQGPEFLTYFQNEAQLDKSGLPSDRFFAERPEGSVSTLKIQRTQQEDSAVYLCASSLDWGTNTEAFFGQGTRLTVV.

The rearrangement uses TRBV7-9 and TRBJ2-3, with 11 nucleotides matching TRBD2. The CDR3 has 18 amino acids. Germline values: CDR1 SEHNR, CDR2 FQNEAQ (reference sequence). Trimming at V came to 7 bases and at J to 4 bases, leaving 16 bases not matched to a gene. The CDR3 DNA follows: TGTGCCAGCACCTACCCTGCCTTAACTAGCGGGAGAGCAGATACGCAGTATTTT. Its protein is CASTYPALTSGRADTQYF. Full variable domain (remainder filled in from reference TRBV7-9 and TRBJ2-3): DTGVSQNPRHKITKRGQNVTFRCDPISEHNRLYWYRQTLGQGPEFLTYFQNEAQLEKSRLLSDRFSAERPKGSFSTLEIQRTEQGDSAMYLCASTYPALTSGRADTQYFGPGTRLTVL.

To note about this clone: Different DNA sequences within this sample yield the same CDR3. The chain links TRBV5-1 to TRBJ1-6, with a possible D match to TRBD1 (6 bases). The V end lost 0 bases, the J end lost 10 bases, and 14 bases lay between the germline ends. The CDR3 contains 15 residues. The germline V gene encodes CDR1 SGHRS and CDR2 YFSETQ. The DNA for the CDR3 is TGCGCCAGCAGCTTGGAGGGGGGTTTCTCGTCACCCCTCCACTTT. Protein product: CASSLEGGFSSPLHF.

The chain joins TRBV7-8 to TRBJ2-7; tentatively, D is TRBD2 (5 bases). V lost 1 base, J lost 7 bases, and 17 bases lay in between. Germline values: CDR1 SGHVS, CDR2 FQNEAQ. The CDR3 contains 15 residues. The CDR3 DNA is TGTGCCAGCAGCTTAGAAGGACTCCTCCGGGAAGAGCAGTACTTC. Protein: CASSLEGLLREEQYF.

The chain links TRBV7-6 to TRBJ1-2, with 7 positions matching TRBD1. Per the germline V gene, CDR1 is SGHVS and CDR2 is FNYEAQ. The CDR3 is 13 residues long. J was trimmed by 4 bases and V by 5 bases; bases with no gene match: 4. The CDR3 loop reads CASSLTGSYGYTF. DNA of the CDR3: TGTGCCAGCAGCCTGACAGGGAGCTATGGCTACACCTTC.

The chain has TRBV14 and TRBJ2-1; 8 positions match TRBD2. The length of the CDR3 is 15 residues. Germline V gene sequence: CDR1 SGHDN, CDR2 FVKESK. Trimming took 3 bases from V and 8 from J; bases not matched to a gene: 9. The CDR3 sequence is CASSHARGGRDEQFF. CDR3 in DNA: TGTGCCAGCAGCCATGCTCGGGGGGGCCGGGATGAGCAGTTCTTC.

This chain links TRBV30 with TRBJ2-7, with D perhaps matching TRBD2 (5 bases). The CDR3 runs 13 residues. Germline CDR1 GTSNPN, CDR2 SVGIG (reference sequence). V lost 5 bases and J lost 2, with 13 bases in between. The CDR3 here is CAWLLSGTYEQYF. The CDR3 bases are TGTGCCTGGTTACTGAGCGGAACCTACGAGCAGTACTTC.

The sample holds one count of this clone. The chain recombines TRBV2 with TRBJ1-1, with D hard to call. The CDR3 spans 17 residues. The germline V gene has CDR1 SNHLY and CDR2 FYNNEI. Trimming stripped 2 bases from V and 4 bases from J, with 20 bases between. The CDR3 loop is CASSESFSREGSTEAFF. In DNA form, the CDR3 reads TGTGCCAGCAGTGAATCTTTTTCGCGGGAAGGTAGCACTGAAGCTTTCTTT.

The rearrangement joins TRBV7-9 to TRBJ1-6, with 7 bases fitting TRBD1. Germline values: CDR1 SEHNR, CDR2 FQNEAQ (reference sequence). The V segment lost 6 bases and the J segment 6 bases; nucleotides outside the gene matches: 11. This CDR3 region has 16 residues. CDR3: CASSHSSTGINSPLHF. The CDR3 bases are TGTGCCAGCAGTCATTCCTCGACAGGGATTAATTCACCCCTCCACTTT. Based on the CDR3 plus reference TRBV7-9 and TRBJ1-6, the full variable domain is DTGVSQNPRHKITKRGQNVTFRCDPISEHNRLYWYRQTLGQGPEFLTYFQNEAQLEKSRLLSDRFSAERPKGSFSTLEIQRTEQGDSAMYLCASSHSSTGINSPLHFGNGTRLTVT.

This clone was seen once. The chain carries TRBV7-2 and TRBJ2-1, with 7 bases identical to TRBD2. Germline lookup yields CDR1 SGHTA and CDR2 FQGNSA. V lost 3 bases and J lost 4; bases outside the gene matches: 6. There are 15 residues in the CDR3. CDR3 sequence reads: CASSFTSEVYNEQFF. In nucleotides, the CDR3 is TGTGCCAGCAGCTTTACTAGCGAGGTTTACAATGAGCAGTTCTTC.

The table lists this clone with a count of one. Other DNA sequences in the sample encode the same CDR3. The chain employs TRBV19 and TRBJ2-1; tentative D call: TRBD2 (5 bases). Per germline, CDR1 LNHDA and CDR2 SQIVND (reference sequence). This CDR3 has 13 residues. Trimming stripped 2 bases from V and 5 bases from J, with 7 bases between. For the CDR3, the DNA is TGTGCCAGTAGTATAACCGGGGACAATGAGCAGTTCTTC. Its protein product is CASSITGDNEQFF.

The CDR3 DNA reads as TGTGCCAGCGGGACAGACTACTCTGGGGCCAACGTCCTGACTTTC. Protein product: CASGTDYSGANVLTF. This chain joins TRBV6-6 and TRBJ2-6; 7 nucleotides match TRBD1. There are 15 residues in the CDR3. Per germline, CDR1 MNHNY and CDR2 SVGAGI (reference sequence). After removal of 8 bases from V and 0 bases from J, the junction contained 4 bases not matched to a gene.

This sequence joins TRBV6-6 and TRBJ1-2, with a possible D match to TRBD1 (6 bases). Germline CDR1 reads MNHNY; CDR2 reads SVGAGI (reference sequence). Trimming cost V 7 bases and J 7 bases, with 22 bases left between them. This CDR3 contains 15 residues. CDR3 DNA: TGTGCCAGCACCTTAATACAGGGCCCAGGAGGTGGCTACACCTTC. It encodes CASTLIQGPGGGYTF.

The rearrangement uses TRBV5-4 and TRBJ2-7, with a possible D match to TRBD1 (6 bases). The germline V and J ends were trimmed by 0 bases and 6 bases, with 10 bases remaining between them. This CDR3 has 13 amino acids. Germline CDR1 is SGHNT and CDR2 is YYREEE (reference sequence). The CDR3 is CASSLEDRAEQYF. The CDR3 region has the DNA TGTGCCAGCAGCTTGGAGGACAGAGCCGAGCAGTACTTC. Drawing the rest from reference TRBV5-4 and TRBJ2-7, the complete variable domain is ETGVTQSPTHLIKTRGQQVTLRCSSQSGHNTVSWYQQALGQGPQFIFQYYREEENGRGNFPPRFSGLQFPNYSSELNVNALELDDSALYLCASSLEDRAEQYFGPGTRLTVT.

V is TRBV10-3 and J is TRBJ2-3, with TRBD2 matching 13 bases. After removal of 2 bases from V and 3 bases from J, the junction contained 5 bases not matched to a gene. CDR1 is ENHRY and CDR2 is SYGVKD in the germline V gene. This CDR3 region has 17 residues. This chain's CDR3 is CAISEIGTSGDTDTQYF. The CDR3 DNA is TGTGCCATCAGTGAGATCGGGACTAGCGGGGATACAGATACGCAGTATTTT.

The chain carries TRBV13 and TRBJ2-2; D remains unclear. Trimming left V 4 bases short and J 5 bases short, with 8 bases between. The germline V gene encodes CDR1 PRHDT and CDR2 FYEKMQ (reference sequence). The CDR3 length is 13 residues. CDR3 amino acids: CASSSLVTGELFF. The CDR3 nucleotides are TGTGCCAGCAGCTCCCTCGTTACCGGGGAGCTGTTTTTT. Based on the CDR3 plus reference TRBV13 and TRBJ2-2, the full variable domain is AAGVIQSPRHLIKEKRETATLKCYPIPRHDTVYWYQQGPGQDPQFLISFYEKMQSDKGSIPDRFSAQQFSDYHSELNMSSLELGDSALYFCASSSLVTGELFFGEGSRLTVL.

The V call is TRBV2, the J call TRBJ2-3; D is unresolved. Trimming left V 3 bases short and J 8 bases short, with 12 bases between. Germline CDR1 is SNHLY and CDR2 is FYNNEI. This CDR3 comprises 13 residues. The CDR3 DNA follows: TGTGCCAGCAGTGAGGGCCTCGAGCGTACGCAGTATTTT. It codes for CASSEGLERTQYF.

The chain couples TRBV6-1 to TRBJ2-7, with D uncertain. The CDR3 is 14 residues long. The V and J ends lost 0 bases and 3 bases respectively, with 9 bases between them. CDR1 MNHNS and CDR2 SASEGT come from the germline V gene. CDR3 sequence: CASSEAEGFYEQYF. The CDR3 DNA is TGTGCCAGCAGTGAAGCGGAAGGGTTCTACGAGCAGTACTTC.